This T cell receptor (beta chain) was sequenced during a study of T cell responses to AZD1222 COVID-19 vaccine. TCRdb keeps only in-frame clones here, not all; method: immunoSEQ multiplex PCR. Of tens of thousands of clones in the sample, roughly nine tenths are singletons; the top ten hold about 9.3%. Regarding the study as a whole: The study found Spike-specific TCR breadth and depth rose after two AZD1222 doses. Clonal diversity was possibly underestimated, and white British individuals and females predominated among donors. Targeting of unmutated variant regions was reportedly seen in nearly half of spike-specific TCRs.

The count of this clone is one. Antigen unknown. Germline CDR1 is SNHLY and CDR2 is FYNNEI. V was pared by 0 bases and J by 1 base, with 2 bases of the junction left unmatched. This CDR3 is 16 amino acids long. Samples with a second dose at about 4 or about 12 weeks were pooled together. Here the sequenced sample was peripheral blood, taken 28 days after the second AZD1222 dose. The chain combines TRBV2 with TRBJ2-3; TRBD2 matches at 9 bases. The source of this sequence is an adult who received the AZD1222 COVID-19 vaccine. CDR3 nucleotide sequence: TGTGCCAGCAGTGAAGCTGGCGGGAGGGGCACAGATACGCAGTATTTT. Amino acid sequence: CASSEAGGRGTDTQYF.